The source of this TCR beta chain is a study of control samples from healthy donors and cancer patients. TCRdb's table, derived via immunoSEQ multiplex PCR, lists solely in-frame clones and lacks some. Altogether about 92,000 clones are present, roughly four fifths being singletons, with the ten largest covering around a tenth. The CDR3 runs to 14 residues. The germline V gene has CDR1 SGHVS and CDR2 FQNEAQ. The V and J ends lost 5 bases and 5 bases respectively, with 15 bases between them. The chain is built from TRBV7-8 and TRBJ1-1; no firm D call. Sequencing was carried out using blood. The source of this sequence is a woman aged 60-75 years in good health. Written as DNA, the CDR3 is TGTGCCAGCAGCCTCGCGGGGAGAGGGACTGAAGCTTTCTTT. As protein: CASSLAGRGTEAFF.